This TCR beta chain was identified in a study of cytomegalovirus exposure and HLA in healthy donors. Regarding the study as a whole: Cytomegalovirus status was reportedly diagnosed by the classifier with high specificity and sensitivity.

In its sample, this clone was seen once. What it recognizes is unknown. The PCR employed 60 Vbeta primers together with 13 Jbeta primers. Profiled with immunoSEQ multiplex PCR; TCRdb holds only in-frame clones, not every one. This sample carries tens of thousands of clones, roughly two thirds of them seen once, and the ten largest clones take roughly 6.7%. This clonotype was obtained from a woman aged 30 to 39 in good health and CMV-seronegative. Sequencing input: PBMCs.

The CDR3: CASSVASGDNEQFF. In DNA, the CDR3 is TGTGCCAGCAGCGTAGCTAGCGGGGACAATGAGCAGTTCTTC. V is TRBV9 and J is TRBJ2-1, with 9 positions matching TRBD2. J lost 5 bases, V lost 0 bases, and 0 bases had no gene match. CDR1 is SGDLS and CDR2 is YYNGEE in the germline V gene. The CDR3 covers 14 residues.